This is a list of T cell receptor beta chains from one sample in a study of blood T cell repertoires in COVID-19. Some clones are missing from TCRdb's copy, which holds only in-frame ones; the method was immunoSEQ multiplex PCR. The sample has about 96,000 clones; less than 85% are singletons. What was sequenced was peripheral blood. These receptors came from a woman in her sixties or seventies with acute or convalescent COVID-19. The CDR3 runs from the conserved cysteine through the conserved F or W. Fields, in order: CDR3 protein, J gene, V gene.

CDR3 protein: CASSLTLPGHTHNEQFF; J gene: TRBJ2-1; V gene: TRBV7-3
CDR3 protein: CASSAGGSVSEQFF; J gene: TRBJ2-1; V gene: TRBV19
CDR3 protein: CASSTLPPGGYNEQFF; J gene: TRBJ2-1; V gene: TRBV19
CDR3 protein: CASSLGQGREAFF; J gene: TRBJ1-1; V gene: TRBV7-9
CDR3 protein: CASSLIRDRGEAFF; J gene: TRBJ1-1; V gene: TRBV7-9
CDR3 protein: CASSFGRNTEAFF; J gene: TRBJ1-1; V gene: TRBV7-2
CDR3 protein: CASSPLNEAFF; J gene: TRBJ1-1; V gene: TRBV7-9
CDR3 protein: CASSISGGAQTYEQYF; J gene: TRBJ2-7; V gene: TRBV19
CDR3 protein: CASSSPDRKQYEQYF; J gene: TRBJ2-7; V gene: TRBV7-2
CDR3 protein: CASSLRGASSYNEQFF; J gene: TRBJ2-1; V gene: TRBV27
CDR3 protein: CASATGGHGYTF; J gene: TRBJ1-2; V gene: TRBV2
CDR3 protein: CASRGSYEQYF; J gene: TRBJ2-7; V gene: TRBV28
CDR3 protein: CASSLGRRTGGAKLFF; J gene: TRBJ1-4; V gene: TRBV7-2
CDR3 protein: CASSELREGNQPQHF; J gene: TRBJ1-5; V gene: TRBV2
CDR3 protein: CAIRSSGGTEAFF; J gene: TRBJ1-1; V gene: TRBV10-3
CDR3 protein: CAWSSGGFAGELFF; J gene: TRBJ2-2; V gene: TRBV30
CDR3 protein: CASSQASLNTEAFF; J gene: TRBJ1-1; V gene: TRBV3-1/TRBV3-2
CDR3 protein: CAISAGGSGNTIYF; J gene: TRBJ1-3; V gene: TRBV10-3
CDR3 protein: CASSFGTLQETQYF; J gene: TRBJ2-5; V gene: TRBV6-5
CDR3 protein: CASSSRGVYTDTQYF; J gene: TRBJ2-3; V gene: TRBV7-2
CDR3 protein: CASSQDIASYNEQFF; J gene: TRBJ2-1; V gene: TRBV14
CDR3 protein: CASSTYATNEKLFF; J gene: TRBJ1-4; V gene: TRBV7-2
CDR3 protein: CASQGQGASGYTF; J gene: TRBJ1-2; V gene: TRBV19
CDR3 protein: CASLSSKNTEAFF; J gene: TRBJ1-1; V gene: TRBV28
CDR3 protein: CASSFSLNTEAFF; J gene: TRBJ1-1; V gene: TRBV11-3
CDR3 protein: CASSHDLGSYNEQFF; J gene: TRBJ2-1; V gene: TRBV3-1/TRBV3-2
CDR3 protein: CASSLYWRDRVGYTF; J gene: TRBJ1-2; V gene: TRBV27